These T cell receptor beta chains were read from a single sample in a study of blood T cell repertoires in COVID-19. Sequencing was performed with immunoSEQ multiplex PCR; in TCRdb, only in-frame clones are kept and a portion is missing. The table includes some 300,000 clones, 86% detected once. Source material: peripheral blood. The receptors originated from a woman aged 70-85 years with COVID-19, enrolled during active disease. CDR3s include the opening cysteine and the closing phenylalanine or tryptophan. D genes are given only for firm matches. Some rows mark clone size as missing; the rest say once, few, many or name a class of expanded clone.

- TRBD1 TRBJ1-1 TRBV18 TGTGCCAGCTCCCAGACCCGGGACAGGGACCCTTTCTTT CASSQTRDRDPFF
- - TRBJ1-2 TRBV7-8 TGTGCCAGCAGCTCTACAGCTTATCAAAACTATGGCTACACCTTC CASSSTAYQNYGYTF
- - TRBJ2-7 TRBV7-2 TGTGCCAGCAGCTTTTTCCCAGGCAGCTCCTACGAGCAGTACTTC CASSFFPGSSYEQYF
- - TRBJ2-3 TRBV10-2 TGCGCCAGCAGTGAGTGGCCGGGTGCTGATACGCAGTATTTT CASSEWPGADTQYF
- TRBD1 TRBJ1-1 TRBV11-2 TGTGCCAGCAGCCCGGGACAGGGAAGAGCTGAAGCTTTCTTT CASSPGQGRAEAFF
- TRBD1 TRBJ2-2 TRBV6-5 TGTGCCAGCAGTTACCGGACAGGGGACACCGGGGAGCTGTTTTTT CASSYRTGDTGELFF
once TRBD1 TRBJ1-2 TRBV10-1 TGCGCCAGCAGTGAGTCGGGGACAGTCGGTCATGGCTACACCTTC CASSESGTVGHGYTF
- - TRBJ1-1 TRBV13 TGTGCCAGCGGGGCTAGAGGGAACACTGAAGCTTTCTTT CASGARGNTEAFF
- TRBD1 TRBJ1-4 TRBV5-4 TGTGCCAGCAGCTACACGACAGGGGGGATCGAAAAACTGTTTTTT CASSYTTGGIEKLFF
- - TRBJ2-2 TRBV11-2 TGTGCCAGCAGCCCCTGGGGGGGCGGGGAGGTCGGGGAGCTGTTTTTT CASSPWGGGEVGELFF
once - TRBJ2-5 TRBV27 TGTGCCAGCAGTTCCACCAGCCAAGAGACCCAGTACTTC CASSSTSQETQYF
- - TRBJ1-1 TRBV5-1 TGCGCCAGCAGCTTGGGTGCAGGAAACTCTGAAGCTTTCTTT CASSLGAGNSEAFF
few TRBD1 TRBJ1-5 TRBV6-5 TGTGCCAGCAGTTCTACAGGGGCACCAAATCAGCCCCAGCATTTT CASSSTGAPNQPQHF
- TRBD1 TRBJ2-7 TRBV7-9 TGTGCCAGCAGCACGACAGGGGGCGCGGGCGAGCAGTACTTC CASSTTGGAGEQYF
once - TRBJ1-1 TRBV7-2 TGTGCCAGCAGCTCTCCCAGGGTAGGAAACACTGAAGCTTTCTTT CASSSPRVGNTEAFF
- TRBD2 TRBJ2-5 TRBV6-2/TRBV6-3 TGTGCCAGCAGTGCGGGGGGGCGGGAGACCCAGTACTTC CASSAGGRETQYF
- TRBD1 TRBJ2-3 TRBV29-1 TGCAGCGTTGAACCCCCCCAGGGGGCAACAGATACGCAGTATTTT CSVEPPQGATDTQYF
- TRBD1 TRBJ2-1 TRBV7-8 TGTGCCAGCAGCTTATATACAGGGGGTTTCTATGAGCAGTTCTTC CASSLYTGGFYEQFF
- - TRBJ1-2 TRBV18 TGTGCCAGCTCACCACCGGCAGGGTTGGATAACTATGGCTACACCTTC CASSPPAGLDNYGYTF
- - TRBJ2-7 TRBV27 TGTGCCAGCAGTTTGGGGCAGGGTGACATCTTCGAGCAGTACTTC CASSLGQGDIFEQYF
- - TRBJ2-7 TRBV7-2 TGTGCCAGCAGCGAGCGTAGCGCCTACGAGCAGTACTTC CASSERSAYEQYF
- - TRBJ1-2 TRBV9 TGTGCCAGCAGCGGAGCGACAGTTCTCTATGGCTACACCTTC CASSGATVLYGYTF
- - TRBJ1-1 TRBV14 TGTGCCAGCAGCCTGTCCCGGGACACTGAAGCTTTCTTT CASSLSRDTEAFF
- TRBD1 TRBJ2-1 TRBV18 TGTGCCAGCTCACCACTAAGGGACAGGGGGTGGAATGAGCAGTTCTTC CASSPLRDRGWNEQFF
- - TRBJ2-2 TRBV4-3 TGCGCCAGCAGCCAAGAGATCGAATGGCTGAACACCGGGGAGCTGTTTTTT CASSQEIEWLNTGELFF
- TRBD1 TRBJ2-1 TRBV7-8 TGTGCCAGCAGCTTATTAGGCCGCCAGGGGGTCTACAATGAGCAGTTCTTC CASSLLGRQGVYNEQFF